The 31 T cell receptor beta chains in this list originate from one sample, sequenced in a study of cytomegalovirus exposure and HLA in healthy donors. PCR used 60 Vbeta primers and 13 Jbeta primers. Sequenced by immunoSEQ multiplex PCR; TCRdb stores in-frame clones only, minus some. Recorded here are 40,000 or so clones; the top ten clones represent 7% to 8.5%. The sequenced sample consisted of PBMCs. All receptors come from a male donor in good health and CMV-seronegative.

This chain's CDR3 is CASSGTGITEAFF. The DNA for the CDR3 is TGTGCCAGCAGTGGGACAGGGATCACTGAAGCTTTCTTT. The V gene is TRBV6-1, the J gene TRBJ1-1; 8 bases are a match to TRBD1. This CDR3 has 13 amino acids. V was pared by 4 bases and J by 4 bases, with 2 bases of the junction left unmatched. Per germline, CDR1 MNHNS and CDR2 SASEGT.

The chain uses TRBV7-2 and TRBJ2-5; 8 nucleotides agree with TRBD2. The germline gives CDR1 SGHTA, CDR2 FQGNSA. Trimming took 2 bases from V and 1 from J; bases not matched to a gene: 6. This CDR3 is 16 amino acids long. The CDR3 coding sequence is TGTGCCAGCAGCTTATGGGCAACTAGCGGCCAAGAGACCCAGTACTTC. It translates to CASSLWATSGQETQYF.

The chain joins TRBV23-1 to TRBJ2-5; 7 bases agree with TRBD1. TRBV23-1 carries the ORF label, with uncertain function. V lost 3 bases, J lost 1 base, and 23 bases stayed unmatched. CDR3 length: 21 amino acids. Here the CDR3 reads CASSQWGQRILPSTLQETQYF. Here the CDR3 DNA reads TGCGCCAGCAGTCAGTGGGGACAGCGGATATTACCGTCTACTCTCCAAGAGACCCAGTACTTC.

This chain joins TRBV7-6 and TRBJ2-7; D is undetermined. The germline V gene encodes CDR1 SGHVS and CDR2 FNYEAQ. V was trimmed by 9 bases and J by 3 bases, leaving 18 bases between them. This CDR3 spans 14 amino acids. As DNA, the CDR3 is TGTGCCAGTCCCCTCCCAGTTGCGGACTACGAGCAGTACTTC. Translation gives CASPLPVADYEQYF.

The V gene is TRBV6-1, the J gene TRBJ2-7, with D perhaps matching TRBD2 (6 bases). With 2 bases removed from V and 1 base from J, the gap between germline ends came to 15 bases. The CDR3 spans 16 residues. The germline CDR1 and CDR2 sequences are MNHNS and SASEGT. The CDR3 loop reads CASSEPGVRISYEQYF. The CDR3 coding sequence is TGTGCCAGCAGTGAACCGGGGGTCCGCATTTCCTACGAGCAGTACTTC.

The V gene is TRBV30, the J gene TRBJ2-3, with TRBD2 matching 12 bases. Germline V CDR1 and CDR2: GTSNPN, SVGIG (reference sequence). V lost 3 bases, J lost 3 bases, and 7 bases stayed unmatched. This CDR3 spans 16 amino acids. This CDR3 reads CAWRQKTSGRTDTQYF. The CDR3, as DNA: TGTGCCTGGAGGCAGAAGACTAGCGGGAGAACAGATACGCAGTATTTT.

The rearrangement joins TRBV30 to TRBJ1-2; D not certain. The CDR3 loop spans 13 amino acids. Trimming shortened V by 3 bases and J by 2 bases, and 10 bases separated the two germline ends. Germline CDR1 reads GTSNPN; CDR2 reads SVGIG (reference sequence). Written as DNA, the CDR3 is TGTGCCTGGAGAGCACCCACCAACTATGGCTACACCTTC. Encoded protein: CAWRAPTNYGYTF.

J is TRBJ2-7 and V is TRBV7-2, with 7 bases aligning to TRBD2. Germline CDR1 is SGHTA and CDR2 is FQGNSA. J gave up 2 bases and V 5 bases, and 18 bases lay outside the gene matches. The CDR3 has 18 amino acids. The chain's CDR3 is CASSTTSRGSLYTYEQYF. The CDR3 DNA reads as TGTGCCAGCAGCACTACCTCTCGCGGGAGCCTCTATACCTACGAGCAGTACTTC.

The V and J genes are TRBV6-5 and TRBJ2-5; TRBD2 aligns across 7 bases. The CDR3 totals 15 residues. Germline V gene lookup returns CDR1 MNHEY and CDR2 SVGAGI. Trimming cost V 0 bases and J 5 bases; bases outside gene matches: 6. The CDR3 reads CASSYSNGRKETQYF. The DNA of the CDR3 is TGTGCCAGCAGTTACTCGAACGGGAGGAAGGAGACCCAGTACTTC.

The chain uses TRBV5-4 and TRBJ2-3; 14 nucleotides line up with TRBD2. Germline CDR1 and CDR2: SGHNT and YYREEE (reference sequence). The CDR3 covers 18 residues. V lost 0 bases and J lost 3; bases outside the gene matches: 6. The CDR3 protein is CASSLAMGTSGSTDTQYF. CDR3 coding DNA: TGTGCCAGCAGCTTGGCGATGGGGACTAGCGGGAGTACAGATACGCAGTATTTT.

This chain joins TRBV28 and TRBJ2-2; D remains ambiguous. Per germline, CDR1 MDHEN and CDR2 SYDVKM. The CDR3 loop spans 15 amino acids. The V and J ends lost 6 bases and 4 bases respectively, with 15 bases between them. The CDR3 region is CASSGTSGGTGELFF. CDR3 DNA sequence: TGTGCCAGCAGCGGAACTTCGGGTGGCACCGGGGAGCTGTTTTTT.

The rearrangement joins TRBV5-1 to TRBJ2-3, with 8 bases that match TRBD2. The trim removed 8 bases at V and 2 bases at J, leaving 4 bases unmatched. The CDR3 contains 13 residues. Germline values: CDR1 SGHRS, CDR2 YFSETQ. The CDR3 region has the DNA TGCGCCAGTGGACTAGCCATCACAGATACGCAGTATTTT. It translates to CASGLAITDTQYF.

V is TRBV10-1 and J is TRBJ1-2, with 8 nucleotides matching TRBD1. The CDR3 contains 14 residues. Per germline, CDR1 WNHNN and CDR2 SYGVQD (reference sequence). V shed 0 bases, J shed 8 bases, and the junction held 5 bases outside the gene matches. The CDR3 region is CASSESRTGRGYTF. As DNA, the CDR3 is TGCGCCAGCAGTGAGTCTAGGACAGGGAGAGGCTACACCTTC.

The V gene is TRBV4-1, the J gene TRBJ2-7; 9 bases align to TRBD2. Trimming removed 6 bases from V and 7 bases from J; junction bases left unmatched: 10. CDR3 length: 14 amino acids. Looked up from germline, CDR1 is MGHRA and CDR2 is YSYEKL. This CDR3 reads CASRPPGLASEQYF. In DNA form, the CDR3 reads TGCGCCAGCAGACCTCCGGGACTAGCATCGGAGCAGTACTTC.

This rearrangement joins TRBV30 to TRBJ1-3; D perhaps matches TRBD1 (5 bases). Germline assignment: CDR1 GTSNPN and CDR2 SVGIG (reference sequence). Trimming removed 4 bases at V and 0 bases at J, with 16 bases between. CDR3 length: 16 residues. In nucleotides, the CDR3 is TGTGCCTGGACCCGAATTTACAGGAGCTCTGGAAACACCATATATTTT. This sequence encodes CAWTRIYRSSGNTIYF.

The rearrangement uses TRBV5-3 and TRBJ1-4, with D possibly TRBD1 on 6 matching bases. TRBV5-3 is reported as an ORF; its role is uncertain. This CDR3 region has 15 residues. With 3 bases removed from V and 2 bases from J, the gap between germline ends came to 11 bases. CDR3 nucleotides: TGTGCCAGAAGCTGCAACAGGGAGACTAATGAAAAACTGTTTTTT. It translates to CARSCNRETNEKLFF.

DNA of the CDR3: TGTGCCAGCCAGGGGGGACTTCTGGAGACCCAGTACTTC. Translating gives CASQGGLLETQYF. The genes are TRBV5-6 and TRBJ2-5; a weak D match, TRBD1 (7 bases). CDR1 SGHDT and CDR2 YYEEEE come from the germline V gene. The CDR3 sequence is 13 residues long. Trimming cost V 7 bases and J 5 bases, with 15 bases left between them.

The chain uses TRBV6-5 and TRBJ2-5, with TRBD1 as a possible D gene (6 bases). The V end was cut by 0 bases, the J end by 3 bases, with 14 bases between. Germline V CDR1 and CDR2: MNHEY, SVGAGI. CDR3 length equals 16 residues. The CDR3, as DNA: TGTGCCAGCAGTTACTCCCGCCGGGACAACGAAGAGACCCAGTACTTC. Residues: CASSYSRRDNEETQYF.

For the CDR3, the DNA is TGTGCCAGCAGCCACACCCCCGGGACACAGGGGACCAATCAGCCCCAGCATTTT. This gives the protein CASSHTPGTQGTNQPQHF. The V call is TRBV7-9, the J call TRBJ1-5, with 7 bases matching TRBD1. CDR1 is SEHNR, CDR2 FQNEAQ, per germline (reference sequence). The CDR3 consists of 18 residues. V was pared by 5 bases and J by 3 bases, with 16 bases of the junction left unmatched.

V is TRBV5-6 and J is TRBJ2-1; the D gene is possibly TRBD2 (7 bases). From germline, CDR1 is SGHDT and CDR2 YYEEEE. This CDR3 contains 15 residues. Trimming left V 3 bases short and J 8 bases short, with 18 bases between. In nucleotides, the CDR3 is TGTGCCAGCAGCTGGGACTCGAGGGAGGGGGATGAGCAGTTCTTC. Its translation is CASSWDSREGDEQFF.

The chain uses TRBV11-2 and TRBJ2-5; D call uncertain. V lost 5 bases, J lost 14 bases, and 15 bases lay in between. CDR1 is SGHAT and CDR2 is FQNNGV in the germline V gene. This CDR3 region has 11 residues. The CDR3 here is CASSQARFLYF. CDR3 sequence (DNA): TGTGCCAGCAGCCAGGCCCGGTTTTTATACTTC.

The chain links TRBV13 to TRBJ2-2; D not resolved. Germline assignment: CDR1 PRHDT and CDR2 FYEKMQ (reference sequence). Trimming cost V 7 bases and J 5 bases, with 14 bases left between them. This CDR3 has 14 residues. CDR3 region: CASNPLGWTGELFF. As DNA, the CDR3 is TGTGCCAGCAACCCGCTAGGATGGACCGGGGAGCTGTTTTTT. The complete variable domain, with remaining parts taken from reference TRBV13 and TRBJ2-2, reads AAGVIQSPRHLIKEKRETATLKCYPIPRHDTVYWYQQGPGQDPQFLISFYEKMQSDKGSIPDRFSAQQFSDYHSELNMSSLELGDSALYFCASNPLGWTGELFFGEGSRLTVL.

V usage is TRBV2 and J usage is TRBJ2-7, with D perhaps TRBD2 (5 bases). V dropped 5 bases and J dropped 3 bases, with 11 bases sitting between them. The CDR3 is 13 residues long. In germline, CDR1 is SNHLY, CDR2 FYNNEI. Written as DNA, the CDR3 is TGTGCCAGCAGTTCCCCGGGAAGCTACGAGCAGTACTTC. Translated: CASSSPGSYEQYF.

The chain uses TRBV30 and TRBJ2-5; D is uncertain. The germline V and J ends were trimmed by 0 bases and 3 bases, with 14 bases remaining between them. This CDR3 region has 15 residues. The V gene's germline CDR1 is GTSNPN and CDR2 SVGIG (reference sequence). The CDR3 loop is CAWSVQLQTKETQYF. The DNA of the CDR3 is TGTGCCTGGAGTGTACAGTTACAGACAAAAGAGACCCAGTACTTC. Drawing the rest from reference TRBV30 and TRBJ2-5, the complete variable domain is SQTIHQWPATLVQPVGSPLSLECTVEGTSNPNLYWYRQAAGRGLQLLFYSVGIGQISSEVPQNLSASRPQDRQFILSSKKLLLSDSGFYLCAWSVQLQTKETQYFGPGTRLLVL.

This clone shows up as medium-sized (0.01 to 0.1%) by frequency. The chain employs TRBV28 and TRBJ2-6, with a possible D match to TRBD2 (7 bases). Germline assignment: CDR1 MDHEN and CDR2 SYDVKM. With 8 bases removed from V and 0 bases from J, the gap between germline ends came to 14 bases. This CDR3 comprises 16 residues. As DNA, the CDR3 is TGTGCCAGCCTACAGGGAGGGGTCTCTGGGGCCAACGTCCTGACTTTC. This translates into CASLQGGVSGANVLTF.

The rearrangement joins TRBV4-1 to TRBJ1-4; 7 positions agree with TRBD1. The germline V gene encodes CDR1 MGHRA and CDR2 YSYEKL. The CDR3 contains 19 residues. With V trimmed by 3 bases and J by 10 bases, 23 bases remained unmatched. CDR3 sequence: CASSQGLGQHNPPFGKLFF. CDR3 sequence (DNA): TGCGCCAGCAGCCAGGGGTTGGGACAGCATAATCCCCCCTTCGGAAAACTGTTTTTT.

The chain is built from TRBV11-2 and TRBJ2-1; 7 positions agree with TRBD2. Germline trimming cut 4 bases from V and 7 bases from J; bases unmatched to any gene: 10. This CDR3 spans 15 amino acids. Germline loops: CDR1 SGHAT, CDR2 FQNNGV. CDR3 amino acids: CASSSGLGNRNEQFF. CDR3 bases: TGTGCCAGCAGCTCAGGACTAGGTAACCGAAATGAGCAGTTCTTC.

V gene TRBV30 combines with J gene TRBJ1-5; tentatively, D is TRBD1 (6 bases). The CDR3 covers 13 residues. Germline V gene data show CDR1 as GTSNPN and CDR2 as SVGIG (reference sequence). V was trimmed by 0 bases and J by 7 bases, leaving 10 bases between them. CDR3 region: CAWSVSGGQPQHF. The CDR3 DNA reads TGTGCCTGGAGTGTTTCGGGGGGCCAGCCCCAGCATTTT.

This chain joins TRBV5-1 and TRBJ2-5; 8 nucleotides agree with TRBD2. The junction had 5 bases not matched to a gene; V was cut back by 4 bases and J by 0 bases. This CDR3 has 15 residues. The germline CDR1 and CDR2 sequences are SGHRS and YFSETQ. The CDR3 DNA is TGCGCCAGCAGCCCGGGAGGGGGGAACCAAGAGACCCAGTACTTC. Residues: CASSPGGGNQETQYF.

The V call is TRBV6-1, the J call TRBJ1-1, with a weak D call TRBD1 (5 bases). The CDR3 length is 12 residues. Germline lookup yields CDR1 MNHNS and CDR2 SASEGT. The V and J ends lost 5 bases and 11 bases respectively, with 15 bases between them. The CDR3: CASSSTGGRAFF. The CDR3 DNA follows: TGTGCCAGCAGTTCGACCGGGGGGAGGGCTTTCTTT.

The V and J genes are TRBV28 and TRBJ2-7; 8 positions match TRBD2. Germline V gene data show CDR1 as MDHEN and CDR2 as SYDVKM. The length of the CDR3 is 15 residues. With V trimmed by 8 bases and J by 2 bases, 11 bases remained unmatched. In DNA, the CDR3 is TGTGCCAGCCAAGGAGGCGGGAGGAGGGCCTACGAGCAGTACTTC. Residues: CASQGGGRRAYEQYF.